What follows are 22 T cell receptor beta chains derived from one specimen sequenced in a study of shared clonotypes between healthy human individuals. Assay: immunoSEQ multiplex PCR; the TCRdb copy retains only in-frame clones and omits some. This sample has some 2,000,000 clones, with about 95% found just once. The sequenced sample was naive CD4+ T cells sorted from blood. The subset here: CD45RA+ positively selected. These receptors were taken from a man between 18 and 29 years old in good health.

The chain joins TRBV7-2 to TRBJ2-1; 8 bases are shared with TRBD2. This CDR3 region has 13 residues. The V gene's germline CDR1 is SGHTA and CDR2 FQGNSA. V trimming: 4 bases; J trimming: 10 bases; junction bases outside the gene matches: 6. The CDR3 loop reads CASSSAGTREQFF. The CDR3, as DNA: TGTGCCAGCAGCTCAGCTGGGACTAGAGAGCAGTTCTTC.

The DNA of the CDR3 is TGTGCCAGCTCACCACCGGGGACAGGGGGCTACAATGAGCAGTTCTTC. Protein product: CASSPPGTGGYNEQFF. The chain has TRBV18 and TRBJ2-1; 11 bases align to TRBD1. The junction had 1 base not matched to a gene; V was cut back by 0 bases and J by 3 bases. Germline CDR1 KGHSH, CDR2 LQKENI. The CDR3 length is 16 residues. The full variable domain, in which reference TRBV18 and TRBJ2-1 provide the parts outside the CDR3, is NAGVMQNPRHLVRRRGQEARLRCSPMKGHSHVYWYRQLPEEGLKFMVYLQKENIIDESGMPKERFSAEFPKEGPSILRIQQVVRGDSAAYFCASSPPGTGGYNEQFFGPGTRLTVL.

This rearrangement joins TRBV2 to TRBJ2-3, with unresolved D. Per the germline V gene, CDR1 is SNHLY and CDR2 is FYNNEI. The CDR3 runs 15 residues. With 5 bases removed from V and 2 bases from J, the gap between germline ends came to 14 bases. The CDR3 spells CASSLSQPFTDTQYF. The DNA of the CDR3 is TGTGCCAGCAGTCTATCACAGCCTTTCACAGATACGCAGTATTTT.

The rearrangement joins TRBV6-1 to TRBJ1-6; 10 bases align to TRBD1. This CDR3 has 14 residues. Losses at the gene ends were 6 bases for V and 6 bases for J; bases not matched to a gene: 2. Germline-derived CDR1 and CDR2 are MNHNS and SASEGT. The CDR3 sequence is CASRGQGPNSPLHF. Here the CDR3 DNA reads TGTGCCAGCAGGGGACAGGGGCCTAATTCACCCCTCCACTTT.

A single count supports this clone. This chain uses TRBV30 with TRBJ2-5; 9 positions agree with TRBD2. This CDR3 is 14 amino acids long. The germline gives CDR1 GTSNPN, CDR2 SVGIG (reference sequence). The trim removed 4 bases at V and 6 bases at J, leaving 9 bases unmatched. CDR3 in amino acids: CAWNQAGGGQTQYF. CDR3 in DNA: TGTGCCTGGAACCAGGCGGGAGGGGGGCAGACCCAGTACTTC. The full variable domain, its missing parts supplied by reference TRBV30 and TRBJ2-5, is SQTIHQWPATLVQPVGSPLSLECTVEGTSNPNLYWYRQAAGRGLQLLFYSVGIGQISSEVPQNLSASRPQDRQFILSSKKLLLSDSGFYLCAWNQAGGGQTQYFGPGTRLLVL.

The V gene is TRBV5-6, the J gene TRBJ2-7, with D uncertain. The CDR3 contains 14 residues. The V and J ends lost 2 bases and 1 base respectively, with 10 bases between them. Looked up from germline, CDR1 is SGHDT and CDR2 is YYEEEE. The CDR3 coding sequence is TGTGCCAGCAGCTTATACGGACCTTCCTACGAGCAGTACTTC. It translates to CASSLYGPSYEQYF.

The chain is built from TRBV5-1 and TRBJ2-7, with D possibly matching TRBD1 (7 bases). V shed 3 bases and J shed 7 bases, with 14 bases lying between them. The CDR3 is made up of 13 amino acids. CDR1 and CDR2 (germline): SGHRS, YFSETQ. Here the CDR3 DNA reads TGCGCCAGCAGCTCCGGACAGGCGGGGGAGCAGTACTTC. Its protein is CASSSGQAGEQYF. Full variable domain (rest looked up from reference TRBV5-1 and TRBJ2-7): KAGVTQTPRYLIKTRGQQVTLSCSPISGHRSVSWYQQTPGQGLQFLFEYFSETQRNKGNFPGRFSGRQFSNSRSEMNVSTLELGDSALYLCASSSGQAGEQYFGPGTRLTVT.

J is TRBJ2-5 and V is TRBV30, with D possibly matching TRBD1 (5 bases). Trimming stripped 3 bases from V and 5 bases from J, with 13 bases between. Germline CDR1 reads GTSNPN; CDR2 reads SVGIG (reference sequence). The CDR3 has 13 residues. The CDR3 sequence is CAWRPQAAETQYF. As DNA, the CDR3 is TGTGCCTGGAGGCCACAGGCGGCGGAGACCCAGTACTTC. The complete variable domain, with remaining parts taken from reference TRBV30 and TRBJ2-5, reads SQTIHQWPATLVQPVGSPLSLECTVEGTSNPNLYWYRQAAGRGLQLLFYSVGIGQISSEVPQNLSASRPQDRQFILSSKKLLLSDSGFYLCAWRPQAAETQYFGPGTRLLVL.

The chain joins TRBV19 to TRBJ1-2, with a weak D call TRBD1 (5 bases). This CDR3 has 10 residues. Germline CDR1 and CDR2: LNHDA and SQIVND (reference sequence). Trimming left V 6 bases short and J 6 bases short, with 5 bases between. CDR3 sequence reads: CASRGDGYTF. The CDR3 coding sequence is TGTGCCAGTAGGGGGGATGGCTACACCTTC.

This chain uses TRBV4-3 with TRBJ1-2; no firm D call. V was cut by 4 bases and J by 4 bases, with 16 bases left in between. This CDR3 is built from 15 residues. Per germline, CDR1 LGHNA and CDR2 YSLEER. CDR3 DNA sequence: TGCGCCAGCAGCCCTAACGACAAGCGAGTCTATGGCTACACCTTC. Translation gives CASSPNDKRVYGYTF.

The chain employs TRBV7-2 and TRBJ1-3; 8 nucleotides line up with TRBD1. The CDR3 sequence is 16 residues long. CDR1 and CDR2 (germline): SGHTA, FQGNSA. With 5 bases clipped from V and 1 base from J, the junction kept 7 bases outside the gene matches. CDR3 in DNA: TGTGCCAGCAGCACAGGGGGAAAGGCTTCTGGAAACACCATATATTTT. Protein product: CASSTGGKASGNTIYF.

V is TRBV30 and J is TRBJ1-1; the D is unclear. Germline-derived CDR1 and CDR2 are GTSNPN and SVGIG (reference sequence). Trimming removed 0 bases at V and 4 bases at J, with 12 bases between. The CDR3 is 14 residues long. The CDR3 sequence is CAWSVPSAATEAFF. The CDR3 region has the DNA TGTGCCTGGAGTGTACCCTCCGCAGCCACTGAAGCTTTCTTT.

In its sample, this clone was seen many times. The chain joins TRBV15 to TRBJ1-2, with D unclear. This CDR3 has 13 amino acids. The germline V gene has CDR1 LNHNV and CDR2 YYDKDF (reference sequence). V dropped 0 bases and J dropped 6 bases, with 8 bases sitting between them. The CDR3 nucleotides read TGTGCCACCAGCAGAGATGTGGTAAATGGCTACACCTTC. It codes for CATSRDVVNGYTF.

This chain links TRBV5-1 with TRBJ2-2; 9 bases agree with TRBD2. CDR1 is SGHRS, CDR2 YFSETQ, per germline. Trimming cost V 0 bases and J 6 bases; bases outside gene matches: 9. CDR3 size: 17 residues. Here the CDR3 DNA reads TGCGCCAGCAGCTTGGACGGGACTAGCCTTTCTTCCGGGGAGCTGTTTTTT. Encoded protein: CASSLDGTSLSSGELFF.

The CDR3 DNA reads as TGTGCCAGCAGCTTAGCGTGGACAGACTCCTACGAGCAGTACTTC. Protein product: CASSLAWTDSYEQYF. The chain combines TRBV7-9 with TRBJ2-7; possibly TRBD1 for D (6 bases). CDR1 and CDR2 from the germline V gene are SEHNR and FQNEAQ (reference sequence). The CDR3 runs to 15 residues. Deletions cut 0 bases from V and 0 bases from J, with 9 bases between. Drawing the rest from reference TRBV7-9 and TRBJ2-7, the complete variable domain is DTGVSQNPRHKITKRGQNVTFRCDPISEHNRLYWYRQTLGQGPEFLTYFQNEAQLEKSRLLSDRFSAERPKGSFSTLEIQRTEQGDSAMYLCASSLAWTDSYEQYFGPGTRLTVT.

This clone was counted once. The J gene is TRBJ2-6, the V gene TRBV30; D is unresolved. CDR3 length: 14 amino acids. V shed 4 bases and J shed 5 bases, with 12 bases lying between them. Looked up from germline, CDR1 is GTSNPN and CDR2 is SVGIG (reference sequence). The CDR3 region has the DNA TGTGCCTGGATCCCCTTGAGACGGGCCAACGTCCTGACTTTC. It yields the protein CAWIPLRRANVLTF.

J is TRBJ2-5 and V is TRBV30; perhaps D is TRBD1 or TRBD2 (5 bases each). The germline V and J ends were trimmed by 0 bases and 5 bases, with 13 bases remaining between them. Per germline, CDR1 GTSNPN and CDR2 SVGIG (reference sequence). The CDR3 is 14 residues long. The CDR3 sequence: CAWSVHSWGETQYF. CDR3 DNA sequence: TGTGCCTGGAGTGTACATTCCTGGGGGGAGACCCAGTACTTC.

The V and J genes are TRBV18 and TRBJ2-5; 8 bases agree with TRBD1. CDR3 length: 13 amino acids. Germline CDR1 KGHSH, CDR2 LQKENI. V was pared by 3 bases and J by 5 bases, with 2 bases of the junction left unmatched. The CDR3 spells CASSPTGAETQYF. In DNA form, the CDR3 reads TGTGCCAGCTCACCGACAGGGGCGGAGACCCAGTACTTC.

V and J are TRBV6-1 and TRBJ2-7; unclear D gene. This CDR3 has 13 amino acids. Trimming cost V 6 bases and J 4 bases, with 13 bases left between them. Germline CDR1 MNHNS, CDR2 SASEGT. The CDR3 loop reads CASRSRAVYEQYF. DNA of the CDR3: TGTGCCAGCAGATCCCGGGCGGTTTACGAGCAGTACTTC.

The chain carries TRBV25-1 and TRBJ2-7, with a weak D call TRBD2 (6 bases). Germline V lookup: CDR1 MGHDK, CDR2 SYGVNS. V was clipped by 3 bases and J by 5 bases, with 14 bases between them. This CDR3 is 14 amino acids long. The CDR3 bases are TGTGCCAGCAGTGATGCCGAGACTAGGGACGAGCAGTACTTC. It is translated as CASSDAETRDEQYF.

The gene calls are TRBV2 and TRBJ1-5; no clear D. The V gene's germline CDR1 is SNHLY and CDR2 FYNNEI. This CDR3 has 15 amino acids. V lost 7 bases, J lost 3 bases, and 16 bases lay in between. The CDR3 region is CASNLDVGANQPQHF. CDR3 coding DNA: TGTGCCAGCAACCTGGACGTTGGTGCCAATCAGCCCCAGCATTTT.

This rearrangement joins TRBV29-1 to TRBJ1-1, with D possibly TRBD1 on 6 matching bases. CDR1 and CDR2 from the germline V gene are SQVTM and ANQGSEA. V lost 4 bases, J lost 1 base, and 10 bases lay in between. This CDR3 is built from 13 residues. The CDR3 nucleotides read TGCAGCGTTGTAATACAGGGGAACACTGAAGCTTTCTTT. It specifies CSVVIQGNTEAFF.